This T cell receptor beta chain is from a study of PD-1 blockade in classical Hodgkin lymphoma (dated by TCRdb to 2019 to 2021). The study in broad terms: Nivolumab dosing was 3 mg/kg intravenously every 2 weeks, continuing until either disease progression or unacceptable toxicity. The study used CyTOF and TCR beta sequencing to define a peripheral blood immune signature of response to PD-1 blockade in classical Hodgkin lymphoma.

The Qiagen DNeasy kit was used to extract genomic DNA both from unsorted PBMCs and from the negatively selected CD4+ and CD8+ fractions. Amplification of TCR beta CDR3 regions was done by immunoSEQ multiplex PCR with primers that anneal to V and J segments. Amplification bias was minimized using a synthetic immune receptor repertoire, and residual bias was removed computationally after sequencing. The source study handled its data this way. Custom Python scripts were used to quantify repertoire diversity as the Shannon entropy index. Unsorted, CD4+ and CD8+ repertoires were examined separately, except in combined analyses, for which CD4+ and CD8+ sequences were merged in silico. Clonal expansion was defined as a frequency increase of at least 2-fold after treatment compared with C1D1, and clones undetected at baseline were assigned a pseudocount of 0.5. Singleton clones were defined as clones with 0 or 1 copy at C1D1, and non-singleton clones were defined as clones with 2 or more copies. Clones expanded in unsorted samples were annotated as CD4+, CD8+ or unknown by matching protein sequences in sorted samples from the same patient. Wilcoxon tests on paired samples were used to test changes in diversity from C1D1 to C4D1. Here the immuneACCESS table is served through TCRdb, limited to in-frame sequences with V and J called. Missing clones are a known gap in these copies; in checked studies unresolved V genes cover under half, and the rest lacks a known reason. That table supplies the V and J calls and clone size; D and trimming were determined from the DNA. For this sample there are about 24,000 clones; over 60% appear just once. The ten largest make up about 8% of the sample.

Taken with the paper, the label for time point translates to: cycle 2 day 1 (C2D1) of nivolumab. Every trial patient had relapsed following autologous stem cell transplantation, and prior brentuximab vedotin exposure was what differed among cohorts A, B and C. The trial cohort included 45 to 65 patients with relapsed/refractory classical Hodgkin lymphoma, and each patient had a best overall response of complete response, partial response or progressive disease. In the multi-cohort phase II CheckMate 205 trial, trial patients received single-agent nivolumab. An independent review committee assessed best overall response using the 2007 International Working Group response criteria. PBMCs from the trial were collected at three points: immediately before nivolumab initiation (C1D1), and during therapy at cycle 2 day 1 and cycle 4 day 1. After peripheral blood was drawn into 8 mL Vacutainer Cell Preparation Tubes, PBMCs were isolated by centrifugation and then cryopreserved.

Points on this clone: The antigen this receptor binds is unknown. No qualities accompany the bases; no much larger clone lies one base away.

On the study overall, not on this receptor specifically: By C4D1, a significant rise was seen in CD4+ TCR diversity but not in CD8+ TCR diversity (p=0.0027 vs p=0.16), and the rise was most apparent among complete responders (p=0.02). Patients starting nivolumab less than 1 year after ASCT had lower diversity and were excluded from later analyses to avoid confounding by immune reconstitution. Among trial patients, those achieving complete response had baseline diversity similar to that of newly diagnosed patients, while diversity was significantly lower in partial responders and progressors. The study covered only a single clinical trial cohort, and the causes of the repertoire differences, possibly disease activity or prior therapy, were still not defined. Newly diagnosed patients were reported to have lower baseline TCR diversity than healthy donors, and relapsed/refractory patients were reported to have lower baseline TCR diversity still.

The material was peripheral blood mononuclear cells (PBMCs), obtained before the second cycle of nivolumab. The TCR was taken from a human donor with classical Hodgkin lymphoma.

The encoded CDR3 is CAWTYGGTSDYEQYF. The base sequence is TGTGCCTGGACCTACGGGGGGACTAGTGACTACGAGCAGTACTTC. The V gene is TRBV30 and the J gene is TRBJ2-7; 8 central nucleotides agree with TRBD2. For this chain, trimming is 4 bases at the V end and 3 bases at the J end, and the number of junction bases without a gene match is 11. The cysteine opens and the phenylalanine closes a CDR3 of 15 amino acids. This entry keeps only the CDR3 DNA: 45 bases, framed from base 1. The germline V gene (reference sequence) provides CDR1 GTSNPN and CDR2 SVGIG.